What follows is one T cell receptor (beta chain) and its context. Its antigen is currently unknown. The data were obtained in a study of radiotherapy plus CTLA-4 blockade in lung cancer. At the level of the study: With 30% to 40% of patients having disease control, objective responses were seen in roughly 18%. Points from the study as a whole: In blood, TCR clones derived from the tumor expanded after radiotherapy plus ipilimumab. Early clonal dynamics of blood T cells, together with interferon-beta, were reported as the best response predictor.

Germline V lookup: CDR1 LGHNA, CDR2 YSLEER. CDR3 size: 15 residues. Trimming took 0 bases from V and 8 from J, leaving 13 bases between them. Sequenced by immunoSEQ multiplex PCR; TCRdb stores in-frame clones only, minus some. Of 50,000 to 60,000 clones in the sample, almost 85% were seen once. Focal radiation with ipilimumab CTLA-4 blockade was given to patients with chemo-refractory metastatic non-small-cell lung cancer. The sample consisted of peripheral blood, taken from a patient treated with radiotherapy plus ipilimumab. This rearrangement joins TRBV4-3 to TRBJ1-4; a weak D match, TRBD1 (5 bases). This sequence was found in a human donor with non-small cell lung cancer whose response to radiotherapy plus ipilimumab could not be evaluated. The CDR3 reads CASSQERTHGEKLFF. CDR3 coding DNA: TGCGCCAGCAGCCAAGAGCGGACACACGGGGAAAAACTGTTTTTT.